Sequencing of this T cell receptor (beta chain) was carried out in a study of molecular identifiers for immune sequencing clone quantification. This CDR3 has 18 amino acids. The ends lost 4 bases at V and 0 bases at J; junction bases unmatched: 7. CDR1 DFQATT and CDR2 SNEGSKA come from the germline V gene (reference sequence). TCRdb reprocessed the PCR reads with MiXCR, giving one entry per CDR3 protein. The table includes roughly 86,000 distinct CDR3 sequences, roughly 20% detected once. General study findings and limits: For highly expanded clones, sizes could be underestimated when identical TCR molecules share a barcode.

This clonotype showed up just once. What it binds is unknown. Sequenced sample: naive CD8+ T cells from blood, with Jurkat cell RNA spiked in. Sample subset: FACS-sorted CD8+CD4-CCR7+CD45RA+ naive T cells. The TCR sequence derives from a human donor in good health. Some libraries in this study had Jurkat cell RNA spiked in. This chain uses TRBV20-1 with TRBJ2-4; 15 nucleotides agree with TRBD2. CDR3 region: CSAMGLAGGPIAKNIQYF. As DNA, the CDR3 is TGCAGTGCTATGGGACTAGCGGGGGGCCCGATAGCCAAAAACATTCAGTACTTC.